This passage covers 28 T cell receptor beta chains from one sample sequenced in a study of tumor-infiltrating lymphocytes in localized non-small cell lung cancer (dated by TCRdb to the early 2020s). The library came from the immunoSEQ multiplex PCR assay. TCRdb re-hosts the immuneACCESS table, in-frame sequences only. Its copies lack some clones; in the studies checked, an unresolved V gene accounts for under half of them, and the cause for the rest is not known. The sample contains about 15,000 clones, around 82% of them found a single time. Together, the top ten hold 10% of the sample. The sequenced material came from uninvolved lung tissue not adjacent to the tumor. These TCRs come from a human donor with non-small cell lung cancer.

CDR3: CAWSVGYGQPQHF. CDR3 sequence (DNA): TGTGCCTGGAGTGTAGGGTATGGTCAGCCCCAGCATTTT. The genes are TRBV30 and TRBJ1-5; D gene uncertain. Germline CDR1 is GTSNPN and CDR2 is SVGIG (reference sequence). The CDR3 sequence is 13 residues long. The ends were cut back, 0 bases at V and 6 bases at J, with 9 bases in the middle.

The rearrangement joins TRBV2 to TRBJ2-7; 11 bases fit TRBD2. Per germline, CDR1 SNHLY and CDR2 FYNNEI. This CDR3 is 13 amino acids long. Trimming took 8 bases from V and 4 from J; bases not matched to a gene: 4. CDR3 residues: CASRLAGRYEQYF. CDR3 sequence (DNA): TGTGCCAGCCGACTAGCGGGACGATACGAGCAGTACTTC.

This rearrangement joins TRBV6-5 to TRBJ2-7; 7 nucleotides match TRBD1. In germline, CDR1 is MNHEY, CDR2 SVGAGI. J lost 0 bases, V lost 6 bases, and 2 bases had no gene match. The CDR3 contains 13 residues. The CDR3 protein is CASRRQGSYEQYF. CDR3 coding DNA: TGTGCCAGCAGACGACAGGGCTCCTACGAGCAGTACTTC.

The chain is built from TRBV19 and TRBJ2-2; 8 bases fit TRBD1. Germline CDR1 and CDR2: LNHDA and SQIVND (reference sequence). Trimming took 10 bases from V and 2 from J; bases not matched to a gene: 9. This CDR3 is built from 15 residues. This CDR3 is CATRDRLHNTGELFF. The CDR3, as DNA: TGTGCCACTCGGGACAGGCTCCACAACACCGGGGAGCTGTTTTTT.

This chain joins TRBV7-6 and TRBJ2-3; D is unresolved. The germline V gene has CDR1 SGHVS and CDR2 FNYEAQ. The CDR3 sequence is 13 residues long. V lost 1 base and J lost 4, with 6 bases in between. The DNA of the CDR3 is TGTGCCAGCAGCTTAGTTGGAGCAGATACGCAGTATTTT. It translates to CASSLVGADTQYF.

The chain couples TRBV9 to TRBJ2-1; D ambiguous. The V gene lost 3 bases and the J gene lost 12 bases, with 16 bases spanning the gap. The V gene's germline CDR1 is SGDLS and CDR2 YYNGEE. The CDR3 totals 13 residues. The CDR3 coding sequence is TGTGCCAGCAGCGCAGTTGTAGCTGGATGGCAGTTCTTC. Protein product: CASSAVVAGWQFF. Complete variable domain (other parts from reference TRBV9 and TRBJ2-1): DSGVTQTPKHLITATGQRVTLRCSPRSGDLSVYWYQQSLDQGLQFLIQYYNGEERAKGNILERFSAQQFPDLHSELNLSSLELGDSALYFCASSAVVAGWQFFGPGTRLTVL.

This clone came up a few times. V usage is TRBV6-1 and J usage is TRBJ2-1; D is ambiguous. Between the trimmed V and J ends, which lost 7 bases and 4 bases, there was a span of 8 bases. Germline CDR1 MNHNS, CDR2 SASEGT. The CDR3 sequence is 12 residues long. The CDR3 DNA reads TGTGCCAGCACCGCAGCGTACAATGAGCAGTTCTTC. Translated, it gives CASTAAYNEQFF.

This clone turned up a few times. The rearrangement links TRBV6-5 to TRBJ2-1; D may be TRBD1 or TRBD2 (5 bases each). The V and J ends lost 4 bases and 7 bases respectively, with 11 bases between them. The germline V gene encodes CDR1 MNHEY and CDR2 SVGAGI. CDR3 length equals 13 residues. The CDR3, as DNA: TGTGCCAGCAGTTCCGACAGAGGGAATGAGCAGTTCTTC. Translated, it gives CASSSDRGNEQFF.

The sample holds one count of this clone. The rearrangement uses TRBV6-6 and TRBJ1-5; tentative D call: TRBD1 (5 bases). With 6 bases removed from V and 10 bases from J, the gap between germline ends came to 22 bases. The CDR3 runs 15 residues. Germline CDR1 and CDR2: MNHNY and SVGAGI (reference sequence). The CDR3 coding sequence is TGTGCCAGCAGCAAACAGGTTATAGTAAGTCAACCCCAGCATTTT. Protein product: CASSKQVIVSQPQHF.

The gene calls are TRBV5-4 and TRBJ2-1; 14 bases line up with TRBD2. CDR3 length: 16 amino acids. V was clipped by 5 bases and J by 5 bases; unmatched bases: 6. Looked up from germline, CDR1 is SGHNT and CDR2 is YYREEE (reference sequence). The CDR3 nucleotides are TGTGCCAGCAGGTCTCGGGGACTAGCGGGAGACAATGAGCAGTTCTTC. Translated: CASRSRGLAGDNEQFF.

CDR3: CASSPASGTYEQYF. The DNA of the CDR3 is TGTGCCAGCAGTCCGGCCTCAGGGACCTACGAGCAGTACTTC. The chain is built from TRBV28 and TRBJ2-7; possibly TRBD1 for D (5 bases). Germline V gene lookup returns CDR1 MDHEN and CDR2 SYDVKM. V lost 5 bases and J lost 2, with 13 bases in between. The CDR3 has 14 amino acids. The complete variable domain, with remaining parts taken from reference TRBV28 and TRBJ2-7, reads DVKVTQSSRYLVKRTGEKVFLECVQDMDHENMFWYRQDPGLGLRLIYFSYDVKMKEKGDIPEGYSVSREKKERFSLILESASTNQTSMYLCASSPASGTYEQYFGPGTRLTVT.

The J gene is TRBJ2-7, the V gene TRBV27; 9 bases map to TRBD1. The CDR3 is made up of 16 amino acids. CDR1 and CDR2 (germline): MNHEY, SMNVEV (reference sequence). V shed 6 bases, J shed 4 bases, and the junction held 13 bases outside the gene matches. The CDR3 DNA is TGTGCCAGCAGCTTGGGGTCTGGGACAGGGATGTACGAGCAGTACTTC. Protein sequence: CASSLGSGTGMYEQYF.

The CDR3 reads CAISDATGPYEQYF. CDR3 nucleotide sequence: TGTGCCATCAGTGACGCGACAGGACCCTACGAGCAGTACTTC. This sequence joins TRBV10-3 and TRBJ2-7; perhaps TRBD1 as D (6 bases). Per the germline V gene, CDR1 is ENHRY and CDR2 is SYGVKD. V was trimmed by 3 bases and J by 2 bases, leaving 11 bases between them. This CDR3 has 14 amino acids.

CDR3 bases: TGTGCCAGCAGCCAAGTTAAGGGACAGGGATTCACAGATACGCAGTATTTT. Translating gives CASSQVKGQGFTDTQYF. V gene TRBV4-2 combines with J gene TRBJ2-3; 9 bases are a match to TRBD1. J lost 2 bases, V lost 1 base, and 7 bases had no gene match. The length of the CDR3 is 17 residues. Germline CDR1 is LGHNA and CDR2 is YNFKEQ.

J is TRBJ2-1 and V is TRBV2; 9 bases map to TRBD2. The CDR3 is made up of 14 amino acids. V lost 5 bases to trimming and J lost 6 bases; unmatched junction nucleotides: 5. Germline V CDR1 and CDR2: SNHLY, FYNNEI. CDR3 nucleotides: TGTGCCAGCAGTTATGGTAGCGGGAGCAATGAGCAGTTCTTC. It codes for CASSYGSGSNEQFF.

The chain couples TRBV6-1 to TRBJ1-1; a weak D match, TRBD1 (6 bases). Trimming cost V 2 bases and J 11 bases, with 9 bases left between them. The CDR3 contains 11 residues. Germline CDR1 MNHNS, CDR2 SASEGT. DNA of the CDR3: TGTGCCAGCAGTGAAACAGGGCCGGCTTTCTTT. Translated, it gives CASSETGPAFF.

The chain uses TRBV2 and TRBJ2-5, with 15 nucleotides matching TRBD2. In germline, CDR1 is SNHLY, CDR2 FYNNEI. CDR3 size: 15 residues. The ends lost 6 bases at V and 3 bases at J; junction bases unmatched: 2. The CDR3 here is CASRRTSGREETQYF. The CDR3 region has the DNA TGTGCCAGCAGGAGGACTAGCGGGAGGGAAGAGACCCAGTACTTC.

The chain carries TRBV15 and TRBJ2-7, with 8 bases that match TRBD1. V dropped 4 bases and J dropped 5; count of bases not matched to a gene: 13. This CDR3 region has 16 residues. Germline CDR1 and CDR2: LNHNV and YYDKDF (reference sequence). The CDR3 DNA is TGTGCCACCAGCAAAGCTTTAGGACAGGGAATCCACGAGCAGTACTTC. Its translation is CATSKALGQGIHEQYF.

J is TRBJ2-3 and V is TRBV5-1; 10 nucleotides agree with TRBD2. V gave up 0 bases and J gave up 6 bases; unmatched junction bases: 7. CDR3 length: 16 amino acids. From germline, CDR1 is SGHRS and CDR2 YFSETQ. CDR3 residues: CASSLAASGRSDTQYF. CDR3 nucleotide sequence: TGCGCCAGCAGCTTGGCGGCTAGCGGGAGATCGGATACGCAGTATTTT.

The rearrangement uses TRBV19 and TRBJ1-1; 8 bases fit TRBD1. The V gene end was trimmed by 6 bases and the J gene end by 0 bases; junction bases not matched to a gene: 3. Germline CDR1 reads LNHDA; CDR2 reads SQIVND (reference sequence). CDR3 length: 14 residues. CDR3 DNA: TGTGCCAGTAGCCGGACAGGGATGAACACTGAAGCTTTCTTT. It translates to CASSRTGMNTEAFF. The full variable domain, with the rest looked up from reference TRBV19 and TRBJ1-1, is DGGITQSPKYLFRKEGQNVTLSCEQNLNHDAMYWYRQDPGQGLRLIYYSQIVNDFQKGDIAEGYSVSREKKESFPLTVTSAQKNPTAFYLCASSRTGMNTEAFFGQGTRLTVV.

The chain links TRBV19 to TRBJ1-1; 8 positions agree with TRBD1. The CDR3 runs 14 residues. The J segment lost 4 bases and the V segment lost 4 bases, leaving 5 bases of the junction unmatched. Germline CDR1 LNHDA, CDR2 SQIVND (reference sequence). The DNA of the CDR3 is TGTGCCAGTAGTACTAGACAGGGGAGCACTGAAGCTTTCTTT. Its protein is CASSTRQGSTEAFF. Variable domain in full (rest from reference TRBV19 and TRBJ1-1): DGGITQSPKYLFRKEGQNVTLSCEQNLNHDAMYWYRQDPGQGLRLIYYSQIVNDFQKGDIAEGYSVSREKKESFPLTVTSAQKNPTAFYLCASSTRQGSTEAFFGQGTRLTVV.

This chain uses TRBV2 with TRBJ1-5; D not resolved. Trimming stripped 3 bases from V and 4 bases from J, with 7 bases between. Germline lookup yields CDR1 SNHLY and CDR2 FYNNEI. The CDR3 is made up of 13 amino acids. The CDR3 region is CASSDEANQPQHF. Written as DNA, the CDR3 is TGTGCCAGCAGTGATGAGGCGAATCAGCCCCAGCATTTT.

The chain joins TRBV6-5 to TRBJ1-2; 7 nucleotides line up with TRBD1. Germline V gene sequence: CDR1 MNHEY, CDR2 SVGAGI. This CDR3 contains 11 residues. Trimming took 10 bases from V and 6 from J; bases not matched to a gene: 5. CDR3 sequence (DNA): TGTGCCACCTTGACAGGGAATGGCTACACCTTC. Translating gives CATLTGNGYTF.

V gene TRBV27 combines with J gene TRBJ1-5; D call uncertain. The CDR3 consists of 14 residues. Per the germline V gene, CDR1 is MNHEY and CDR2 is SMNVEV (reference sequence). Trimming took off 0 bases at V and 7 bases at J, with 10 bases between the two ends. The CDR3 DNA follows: TGTGCCAGCAGTTTATCGACATTAAGGCAGCCCCAGCATTTT. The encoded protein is CASSLSTLRQPQHF.

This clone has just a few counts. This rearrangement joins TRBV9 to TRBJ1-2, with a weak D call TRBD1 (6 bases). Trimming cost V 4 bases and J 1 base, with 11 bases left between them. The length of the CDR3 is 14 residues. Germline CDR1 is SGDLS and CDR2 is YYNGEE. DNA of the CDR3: TGTGCCAGCAGCCCGGGGACAAGTAACTATGGCTACACCTTC. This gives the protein CASSPGTSNYGYTF. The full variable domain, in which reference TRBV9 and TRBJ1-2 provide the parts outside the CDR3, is DSGVTQTPKHLITATGQRVTLRCSPRSGDLSVYWYQQSLDQGLQFLIQYYNGEERAKGNILERFSAQQFPDLHSELNLSSLELGDSALYFCASSPGTSNYGYTFGSGTRLTVV.

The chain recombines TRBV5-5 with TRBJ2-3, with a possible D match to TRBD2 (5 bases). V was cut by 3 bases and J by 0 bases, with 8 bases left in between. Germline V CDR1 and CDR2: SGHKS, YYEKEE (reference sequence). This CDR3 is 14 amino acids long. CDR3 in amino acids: CASSWRTSTDTQYF. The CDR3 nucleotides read TGTGCCAGCAGCTGGAGGACTAGCACAGATACGCAGTATTTT.

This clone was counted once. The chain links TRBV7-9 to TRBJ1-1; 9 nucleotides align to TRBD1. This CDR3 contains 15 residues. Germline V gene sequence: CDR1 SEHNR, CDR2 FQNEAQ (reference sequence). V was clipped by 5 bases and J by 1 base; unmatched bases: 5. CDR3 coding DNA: TGTGCCAGCAGCCCGTGGACAGGGGAGAACACTGAAGCTTTCTTT. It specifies CASSPWTGENTEAFF.

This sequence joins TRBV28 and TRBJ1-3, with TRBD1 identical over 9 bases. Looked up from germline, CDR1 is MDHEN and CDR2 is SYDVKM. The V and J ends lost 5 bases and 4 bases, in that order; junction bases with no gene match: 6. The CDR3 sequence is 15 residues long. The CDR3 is CASSTPGTGGNTIYF. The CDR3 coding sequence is TGTGCCAGCAGTACCCCCGGGACAGGGGGAAACACCATATATTTT.